This T cell receptor (beta chain) was identified during a study of OX40 agonist ivuxolimab in advanced cancers. Using immunoSEQ multiplex PCR, the repertoire was profiled, and TCRdb retains in-frame clones only, with some absent. Among approximately 91,000 clones listed, around nine tenths were seen once. Germline CDR1 and CDR2: SGHKS and YYEKEE (reference sequence). V lost 2 bases and J lost 2; bases outside the gene matches: 4. This CDR3 region has 15 residues. The chain has TRBV5-5 and TRBJ2-3; 8 nucleotides agree with TRBD2. This specimen was CD4+ or CD8+ T cells sorted from blood, taken in a trial of the OX40 agonist ivuxolimab. This sequence was found in an adult with an advanced solid tumor such as melanoma, head and neck, liver or kidney cancer. DNA of the CDR3: TGTGCCAGCAGCTTTAGCGGGGTGATCACAGATACGCAGTATTTT. Translated, it gives CASSFSGVITDTQYF.